Described below is a single TCR beta chain sequence and its context. Antigen: not known. Trimming pared 0 bases from V and 8 bases from J, leaving 12 bases between. The CDR3 contains 14 residues. CDR1 is SGHKS, CDR2 YYEKEE, per germline (reference sequence). TCRdb's table, derived via immunoSEQ multiplex PCR, lists solely in-frame clones and lacks some. The sample lists 8,500 to 9,500 clones; roughly 80% were seen once. The sample belongs to a study of tumor-infiltrating lymphocytes in localized non-small cell lung cancer. Study-level findings and limits: Not all patients were TCR sequenced, owing to tissue quantity.

The specimen sequenced was uninvolved lung tissue not adjacent to the tumor. The gene calls are TRBV5-5 and TRBJ2-1, with D unresolved. The TCR was taken from a human donor with non-small cell lung cancer. CDR3 protein: CASSLGLAGYEQFF. As DNA, the CDR3 is TGTGCCAGCAGCTTGGGGTTAGCTGGGTATGAGCAGTTCTTC.